This is a list of T cell receptor beta chains from one sample in a study of T cells after yellow fever vaccination. TCRdb reprocessed the 5' RACE reads with MiXCR, giving one entry per CDR3 protein. The profile shows some 350,000 distinct CDR3 sequences, roughly 4.3% of them singletons. The sample here was PBMCs, taken 5 days after the yellow fever booster vaccination. The receptors come from a man younger than 35 who received the YFV17D yellow fever vaccine. CDR3s include the opening cysteine and the closing phenylalanine or tryptophan. A D gene is named only where the DNA matches it firmly. Where a row states a size, it is once, few, many or the class of an expanded clone; other rows omit it.

size: .; V: TRBV7-2; D: .; J: TRBJ1-1; DNA: TGTGCCAGCAGTCGCGCAGGGTCGAGGACTGAAGCTTTCTTT; CDR3: CASSRAGSRTEAFF
size: few; V: TRBV5-5; D: .; J: TRBJ1-5; DNA: TGTGCCAGCAGCTCAGGGGAAAGCAATCAGCCCCAGCATTTT; CDR3: CASSSGESNQPQHF
size: .; V: TRBV12-3/TRBV12-4; D: .; J: TRBJ1-3; DNA: TGTGCCAGCAGTCCCTGGGACAACTCTGGAAACACCATATATTTT; CDR3: CASSPWDNSGNTIYF
size: few; V: TRBV5-1; D: .; J: TRBJ2-2; DNA: TGCGCCAGCAGCTTGGCCACCGAGACCGGGGAGCTGTTTTTT; CDR3: CASSLATETGELFF
size: .; V: TRBV7-9; D: TRBD1; J: TRBJ2-2; DNA: TGTGCCAGCAGCGCAACAGGGGGCTACACCGGGGAGCTGTTTTTT; CDR3: CASSATGGYTGELFF
size: .; V: TRBV12-3/TRBV12-4; D: .; J: TRBJ1-1; DNA: TGTGCCAGCAGTTCTGGACTGATAGAAGGCACTGAAGCTTTCTTT; CDR3: CASSSGLIEGTEAFF
size: .; V: TRBV18; D: .; J: TRBJ1-2; DNA: TGTGCCAGCTCACCAACGGCAGGGGATTATGGCTACACCTTC; CDR3: CASSPTAGDYGYTF
size: many; V: TRBV5-4; D: TRBD1; J: TRBJ1-3; DNA: TGTGCCAGCAGCTTGGATGCCCAGACAGGGAAAGGAAACACCATATATTTT; CDR3: CASSLDAQTGKGNTIYF
size: many; V: TRBV4-1; D: .; J: TRBJ2-2; DNA: TGCGCCAGCAGCCCGCCAACCCGACAGGAAATCACCGGGGAGCTGTTTTTT; CDR3: CASSPPTRQEITGELFF
size: few; V: TRBV4-3; D: .; J: TRBJ2-5; DNA: TGCGCCAGCAGCCAAGGGGTAAAAACAGCCCAAGAGACCCAGTACTTC; CDR3: CASSQGVKTAQETQYF
size: few; V: TRBV4-3; D: TRBD2; J: TRBJ2-5; DNA: TGCGCCAGCAGCCAGGATACTAGCGGGGGTTATGAGACCCAGTACTTC; CDR3: CASSQDTSGGYETQYF
size: many; V: TRBV7-9; D: .; J: TRBJ1-6; DNA: TGTGCCATCCCCTGGGGGGCAGGAGGAAATTCACCCCTCCACTTT; CDR3: CAIPWGAGGNSPLHF
size: .; V: TRBV2; D: .; J: TRBJ2-3; DNA: TGTGCCAGCAGTGAAGCGCTTCAGCCAGGAATGAGCACAGATACGCAGTATTTT; CDR3: CASSEALQPGMSTDTQYF
size: few; V: TRBV5-1; D: .; J: TRBJ1-1; DNA: TGCGCCAGCAGCTTGACCCCAGGTCGAGGACCCACTGAAGCTTTCTTT; CDR3: CASSLTPGRGPTEAFF
size: few; V: TRBV7-2; D: TRBD2; J: TRBJ2-2; DNA: TGTGCCAGCAGCCCTAGCGGGGGGGCCGTCGGGGAGCTGTTTTTT; CDR3: CASSPSGGAVGELFF
size: .; V: TRBV7-2; D: .; J: TRBJ2-4; DNA: TGTGCCAGCAGCCTTCAGGGAGCCATAGCCAAAAACATTCAGTACTTC; CDR3: CASSLQGAIAKNIQYF
size: .; V: TRBV7-9; D: .; J: TRBJ2-5; DNA: TGTGCCAGCAGCTCCCGTTGGGGGACTCAAGAGACCCAGTACTTC; CDR3: CASSSRWGTQETQYF
size: many; V: TRBV20-1; D: TRBD1; J: TRBJ2-1; DNA: TGCAGTGCTAGAGTCGTGACAGGGGTGTTCTATGAGCAGTTCTTC; CDR3: CSARVVTGVFYEQFF
size: many; V: TRBV5-1; D: .; J: TRBJ1-1; DNA: TGCGCCAGCTGGGCGGGCAGGACGAACACTGAAGCTTTCTTT; CDR3: CASWAGRTNTEAFF
size: many; V: TRBV5-1; D: .; J: TRBJ1-1; DNA: TGCGCCAGCAGCTTTGGACAGATCAACACTGAAGCTTTCTTT; CDR3: CASSFGQINTEAFF
size: many; V: TRBV3-1; D: .; J: TRBJ2-1; DNA: TGTGCCAGCAGCCACCGGACTGCGAACTCCTACAATGAGCAGTTCTTC; CDR3: CASSHRTANSYNEQFF
size: many; V: TRBV6-2/TRBV6-3; D: .; J: TRBJ2-7; DNA: TGTGCCAGCAGTTACATCGGGCGGCTGACCAGCTACGAGCAGTACTTC; CDR3: CASSYIGRLTSYEQYF
size: many; V: TRBV4-3; D: TRBD1; J: TRBJ1-2; DNA: TGCGCCAGCAGCGCCCAGGGGGCGAGCGGCTACACCTTC; CDR3: CASSAQGASGYTF
size: few; V: TRBV3-1; D: .; J: TRBJ2-5; DNA: TGTGCCAGCAGCCAACAGGGAGAGACCCAGTACTTC; CDR3: CASSQQGETQYF
size: many; V: TRBV20-1; D: TRBD2; J: TRBJ2-1; DNA: TGCAGTGCTTCCCCGCTTCGACGGGGGGTTTCGGAATATAAGCAGTTCTTC; CDR3: CSASPLRRGVSEYKQFF
size: many; V: TRBV19; D: .; J: TRBJ2-3; DNA: TGTGCCAGTATAGCGGACGGTCGGAGCACAGATACGCAGTATTTT; CDR3: CASIADGRSTDTQYF
size: many; V: TRBV28; D: .; J: TRBJ1-5; DNA: TGTGCCAGCACGACAACCACCAGGGGTAAGCAGCCCCAGCATTTT; CDR3: CASTTTTRGKQPQHF
size: few; V: TRBV20-1; D: TRBD1; J: TRBJ1-4; DNA: TGCAGTGCTCCCGACAGGGTAACTAATGAAAAACTGTTTTTT; CDR3: CSAPDRVTNEKLFF
size: many; V: TRBV20-1; D: .; J: TRBJ2-5; DNA: TGCAGTGCTCCCAGGGCGGAGACCCAGTACTTC; CDR3: CSAPRAETQYF
size: few; V: TRBV4-1; D: TRBD1; J: TRBJ1-5; DNA: TGCGCCAGCAGCCAAGAGGCAGGGGGAGCGCCCCAGCATTTT; CDR3: CASSQEAGGAPQHF
size: many; V: TRBV10-3; D: .; J: TRBJ2-7; DNA: TGTGCCATCAGTGAAGGGCTTCTGAGAGAGCAGTACTTC; CDR3: CAISEGLLREQYF
size: few; V: TRBV11-2; D: .; J: TRBJ2-2; DNA: TGTGCCAGCAGCTGGGTCGGGGAGCTGTTTTTT; CDR3: CASSWVGELFF
size: .; V: TRBV27; D: .; J: TRBJ1-2; DNA: TGTGCCAGCAGTTTATCGGGACGTTACCTATACTATGGCTACACCTTC; CDR3: CASSLSGRYLYYGYTF
size: .; V: TRBV5-1; D: .; J: TRBJ1-5; DNA: TGCGCCAGCAGCTTGGGTGCGTCGGGGGCAGGGAATCAGCCCCAGCATTTT; CDR3: CASSLGASGAGNQPQHF
size: many; V: TRBV4-3; D: TRBD1; J: TRBJ2-7; DNA: TGCGCCAGCAGCCCGACAGGGAAAGGGCCCGAGCAGTACTTC; CDR3: CASSPTGKGPEQYF
size: many; V: TRBV18; D: .; J: TRBJ2-5; DNA: TGTGCCAGCTCACCGTCGGACCAAGAGACCCAGTACTTC; CDR3: CASSPSDQETQYF
size: few; V: TRBV5-1; D: .; J: TRBJ1-1; DNA: TGCGCCAGCAGCTTGGAGGGGTCCTGGGAGGCTGAAGCTTTCTTT; CDR3: CASSLEGSWEAEAFF
size: few; V: TRBV6-5; D: .; J: TRBJ2-2; DNA: TGTGCCAGCAGTTATTCCAGGAGGGGCACCGGGGAGCTGTTTTTT; CDR3: CASSYSRRGTGELFF
size: few; V: TRBV20-1; D: TRBD1; J: TRBJ2-1; DNA: TGCAGTGCTAGAGATAACAAAGGGGACAGGGTTGAGTTCTTC; CDR3: CSARDNKGDRVEFF
size: many; V: TRBV12-3/TRBV12-4; D: .; J: TRBJ2-7; DNA: TGTGCCAGCAGCTCCTCCTACGAGCAGTACTTC; CDR3: CASSSSYEQYF
size: many; V: TRBV4-1; D: .; J: TRBJ2-7; DNA: TGCGCCAGCAGCCAAGATCACACCTCCTACGAGCAGTACTTC; CDR3: CASSQDHTSYEQYF
size: few; V: TRBV6-6; D: TRBD1; J: TRBJ1-2; DNA: TGTGCCAGTCTCGACGTTGGGACAGGCGACTATGGCTACACCTTC; CDR3: CASLDVGTGDYGYTF
size: .; V: TRBV5-1; D: .; J: TRBJ1-1; DNA: TGCGCCAGCAGCTTGGCCTTTGGTGGTGGCACTGAAGCTTTCTTT; CDR3: CASSLAFGGGTEAFF
size: .; V: TRBV6-5; D: TRBD1; J: TRBJ1-1; DNA: TGTGCCAGCAGAAAATCCGGGACAGGGGTCACTGAAGCTTTCTTT; CDR3: CASRKSGTGVTEAFF
size: many; V: TRBV5-1; D: TRBD2; J: TRBJ2-2; DNA: TGCGCCAGCAGCTTGACCGGGACTAGCTCTCCCGGGGAGCTGTTTTTT; CDR3: CASSLTGTSSPGELFF
size: many; V: TRBV7-9; D: .; J: TRBJ2-2; DNA: TGTGCCAGCAGCCCACGGACTCTCACCGGGGAGCTGTTTTTT; CDR3: CASSPRTLTGELFF
size: .; V: TRBV6-5; D: .; J: TRBJ2-5; DNA: TGTGCCAGCAAGGATGGGCGGGAGACCCAGTACTTC; CDR3: CASKDGRETQYF
size: .; V: TRBV20-1; D: .; J: TRBJ1-5; DNA: TGCAGTGCTAGACAAGGGTCTCAGCCCCAGCATTTT; CDR3: CSARQGSQPQHF
size: few; V: TRBV5-1; D: TRBD2; J: TRBJ2-5; DNA: TGCGCCAGCAGTTCCGGGGGGATCAAAGAGACCCAGTACTTC; CDR3: CASSSGGIKETQYF
size: many; V: TRBV7-2; D: .; J: TRBJ2-3; DNA: TGTGCCAGCAGCTTACGCAGAACAGGGACAGATACGCAGTATTTT; CDR3: CASSLRRTGTDTQYF
size: .; V: TRBV14; D: TRBD1; J: TRBJ1-5; DNA: TGTGCCAGCAGCCAAGGTGGGACAGCAGGTCATCAGCCCCAGCATTTT; CDR3: CASSQGGTAGHQPQHF
size: many; V: TRBV4-1; D: .; J: TRBJ2-1; DNA: TGCGCCAGCAGCCAGGGACTCTCGACCTACAATGAGCAGTTCTTC; CDR3: CASSQGLSTYNEQFF
size: .; V: TRBV20-1; D: .; J: TRBJ1-6; DNA: TGCAGTGCTAGAGGCACGGACTATTCACCCCTCCACTTT; CDR3: CSARGTDYSPLHF
size: many; V: TRBV20-1; D: TRBD2; J: TRBJ2-1; DNA: TGCAGTGCTACCATAGCGGGGGGGAACAACAATGAGCAGTTCTTC; CDR3: CSATIAGGNNNEQFF
size: few; V: TRBV7-2; D: .; J: TRBJ2-2; DNA: TGTGCCAGCAAACGGGGCCCGACGAACACCGGGGAGCTGTTTTTT; CDR3: CASKRGPTNTGELFF
size: many; V: TRBV6-5; D: .; J: TRBJ1-1; DNA: TGTGCCAGCAGTTACGAGGGAGGGAGGACTGAAGCTTTCTTT; CDR3: CASSYEGGRTEAFF
size: many; V: TRBV11-1; D: .; J: TRBJ1-1; DNA: TGTGCCAGCAGCCCCGGCGAGGGTTTTAACACTGAAGCTTTCTTT; CDR3: CASSPGEGFNTEAFF
size: many; V: TRBV5-1; D: TRBD1; J: TRBJ1-6; DNA: TGCGCCAGCAAGGGGGCCCGTGGAGGGGGCAGTAATTCACCCCTCCACTTT; CDR3: CASKGARGGGSNSPLHF
size: few; V: TRBV7-6; D: .; J: TRBJ2-3; DNA: TGTGCCAGCAGCTTACGCGGGCTCATTCGGGGCACAGATACGCAGTATTTT; CDR3: CASSLRGLIRGTDTQYF